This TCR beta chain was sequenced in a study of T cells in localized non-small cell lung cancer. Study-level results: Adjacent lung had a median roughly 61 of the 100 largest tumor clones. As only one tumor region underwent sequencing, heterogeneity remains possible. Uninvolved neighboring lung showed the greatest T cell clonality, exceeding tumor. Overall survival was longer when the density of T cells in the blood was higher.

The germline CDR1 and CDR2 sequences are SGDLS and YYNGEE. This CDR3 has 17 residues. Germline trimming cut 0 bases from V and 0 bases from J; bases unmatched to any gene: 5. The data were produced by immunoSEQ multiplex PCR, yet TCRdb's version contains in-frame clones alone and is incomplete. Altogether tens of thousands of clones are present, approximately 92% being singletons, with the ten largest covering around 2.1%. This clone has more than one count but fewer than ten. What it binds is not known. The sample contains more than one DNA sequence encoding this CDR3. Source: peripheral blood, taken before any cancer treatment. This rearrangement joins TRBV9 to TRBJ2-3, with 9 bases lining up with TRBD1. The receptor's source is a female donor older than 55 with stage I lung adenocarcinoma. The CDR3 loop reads CASSVEGQGLSTDTQYF. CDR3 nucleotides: TGTGCCAGCAGCGTAGAGGGACAGGGCTTGAGCACAGATACGCAGTATTTT.